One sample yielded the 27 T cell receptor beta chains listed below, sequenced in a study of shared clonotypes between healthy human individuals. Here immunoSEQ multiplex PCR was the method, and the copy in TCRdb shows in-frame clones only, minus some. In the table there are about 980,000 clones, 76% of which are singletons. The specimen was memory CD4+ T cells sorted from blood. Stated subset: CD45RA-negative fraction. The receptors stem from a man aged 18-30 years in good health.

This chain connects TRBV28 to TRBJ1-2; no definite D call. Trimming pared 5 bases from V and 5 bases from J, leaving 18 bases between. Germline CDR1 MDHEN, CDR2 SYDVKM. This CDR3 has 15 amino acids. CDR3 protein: CASSIGRWEGYGYTF. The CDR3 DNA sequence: TGTGCCAGCAGTATCGGACGCTGGGAGGGTTATGGCTACACCTTC.

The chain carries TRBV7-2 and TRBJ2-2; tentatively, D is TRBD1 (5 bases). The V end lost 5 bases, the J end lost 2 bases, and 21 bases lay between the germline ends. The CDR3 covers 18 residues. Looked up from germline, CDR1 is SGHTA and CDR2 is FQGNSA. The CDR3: CASSPQGGRRSNTGELFF. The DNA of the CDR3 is TGTGCCAGCAGCCCCCAGGGCGGTCGCCGCTCCAACACCGGGGAGCTGTTTTTT.

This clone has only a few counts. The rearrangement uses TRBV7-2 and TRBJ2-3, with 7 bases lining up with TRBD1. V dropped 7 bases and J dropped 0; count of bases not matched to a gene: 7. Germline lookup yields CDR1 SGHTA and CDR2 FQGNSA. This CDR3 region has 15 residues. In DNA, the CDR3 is TGTGCCAGCAAGAGCGACAGGGTGAGCACAGATACGCAGTATTTT. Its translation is CASKSDRVSTDTQYF.

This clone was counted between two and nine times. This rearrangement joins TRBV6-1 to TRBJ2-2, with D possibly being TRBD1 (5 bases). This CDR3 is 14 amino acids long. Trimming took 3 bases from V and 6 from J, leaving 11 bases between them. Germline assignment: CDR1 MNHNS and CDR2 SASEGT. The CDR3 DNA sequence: TGTGCCAGCAGTGATAACAGGAGATCCGGGGAGCTGTTTTTT. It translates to CASSDNRRSGELFF.

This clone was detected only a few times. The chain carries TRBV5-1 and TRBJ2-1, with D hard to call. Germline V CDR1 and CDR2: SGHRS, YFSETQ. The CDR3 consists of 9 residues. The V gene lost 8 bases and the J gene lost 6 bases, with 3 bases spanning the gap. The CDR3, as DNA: TGCGCCAGGAGCAATGAGCAGTTCTTC. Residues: CARSNEQFF.

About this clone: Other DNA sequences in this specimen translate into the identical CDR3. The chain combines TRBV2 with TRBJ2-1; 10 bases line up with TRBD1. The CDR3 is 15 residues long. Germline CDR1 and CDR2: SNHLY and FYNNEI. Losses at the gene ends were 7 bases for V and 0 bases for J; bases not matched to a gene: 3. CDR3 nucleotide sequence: TGTGCCAGCACCCGGGACAGGGGCTCCTACAATGAGCAGTTCTTC. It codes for CASTRDRGSYNEQFF.

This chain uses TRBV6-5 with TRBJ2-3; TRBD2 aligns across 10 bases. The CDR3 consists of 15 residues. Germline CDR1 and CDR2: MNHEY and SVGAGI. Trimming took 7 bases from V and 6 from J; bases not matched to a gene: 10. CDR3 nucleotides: TGTGCCAGCATGGGTGGACTAGCGGTCGGGGATACGCAGTATTTT. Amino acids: CASMGGLAVGDTQYF.

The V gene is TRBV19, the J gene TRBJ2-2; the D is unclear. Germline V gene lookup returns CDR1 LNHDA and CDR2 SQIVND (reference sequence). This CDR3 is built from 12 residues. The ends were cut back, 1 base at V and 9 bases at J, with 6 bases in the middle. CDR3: CASSIGNWELFF. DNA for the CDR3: TGTGCCAGTAGTATAGGGAATTGGGAGCTGTTTTTT.

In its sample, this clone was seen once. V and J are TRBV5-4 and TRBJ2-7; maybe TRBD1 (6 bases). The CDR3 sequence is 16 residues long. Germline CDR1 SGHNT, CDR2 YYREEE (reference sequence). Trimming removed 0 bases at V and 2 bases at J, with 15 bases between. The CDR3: CASSLGAGAQAYEQYF. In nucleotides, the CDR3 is TGTGCCAGCAGCTTGGGGGCAGGGGCTCAAGCCTACGAGCAGTACTTC.

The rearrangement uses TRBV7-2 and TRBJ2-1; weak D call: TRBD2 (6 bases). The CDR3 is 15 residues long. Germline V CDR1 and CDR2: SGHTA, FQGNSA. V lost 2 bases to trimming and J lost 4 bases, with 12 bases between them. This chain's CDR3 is CASSLRRAGYNEQFF. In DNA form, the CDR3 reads TGTGCCAGCAGCTTAAGGAGGGCCGGTTACAATGAGCAGTTCTTC.

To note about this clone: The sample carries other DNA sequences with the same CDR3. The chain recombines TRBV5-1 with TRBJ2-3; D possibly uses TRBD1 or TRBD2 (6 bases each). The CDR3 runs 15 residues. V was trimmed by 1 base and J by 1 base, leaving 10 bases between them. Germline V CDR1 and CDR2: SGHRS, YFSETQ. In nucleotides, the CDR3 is TGCGCCAGCAGCTTGCGGGGGCGAGGCACAGATACGCAGTATTTT. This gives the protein CASSLRGRGTDTQYF.

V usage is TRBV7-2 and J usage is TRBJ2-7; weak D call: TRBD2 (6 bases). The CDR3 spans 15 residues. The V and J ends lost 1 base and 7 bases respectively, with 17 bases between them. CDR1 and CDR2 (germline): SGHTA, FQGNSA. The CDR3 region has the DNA TGTGCCAGCAGCTTAGGGATCGGGGTCCGGGGGGAGCAGTACTTC. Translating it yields CASSLGIGVRGEQYF.

In DNA form, the CDR3 reads TGTGCCAGCAGTATACCGGGACAGGGGAGGAATGAGCAGTTCTTC. This encodes CASSIPGQGRNEQFF. V and J are TRBV6-5 and TRBJ2-1, with TRBD1 matching 10 bases. The V and J ends lost 5 bases and 7 bases, in that order; junction bases with no gene match: 8. The CDR3 is made up of 15 amino acids. CDR1 and CDR2 (germline): MNHEY, SVGAGI.

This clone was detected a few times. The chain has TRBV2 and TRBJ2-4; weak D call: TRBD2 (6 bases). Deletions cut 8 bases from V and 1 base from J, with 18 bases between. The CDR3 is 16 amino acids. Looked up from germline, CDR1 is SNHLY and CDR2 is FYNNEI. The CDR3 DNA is TGTGCCAGCGGGACTGCTGAATCTGAGGCCAAAAACATTCAGTACTTC. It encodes CASGTAESEAKNIQYF.

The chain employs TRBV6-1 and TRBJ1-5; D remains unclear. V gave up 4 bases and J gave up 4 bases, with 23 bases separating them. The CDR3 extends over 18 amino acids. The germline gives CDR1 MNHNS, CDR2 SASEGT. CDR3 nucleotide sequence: TGTGCCAGCAGTGGAGGCCCGGGATCCCTAACACCTAATCAGCCCCAGCATTTT. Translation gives CASSGGPGSLTPNQPQHF.

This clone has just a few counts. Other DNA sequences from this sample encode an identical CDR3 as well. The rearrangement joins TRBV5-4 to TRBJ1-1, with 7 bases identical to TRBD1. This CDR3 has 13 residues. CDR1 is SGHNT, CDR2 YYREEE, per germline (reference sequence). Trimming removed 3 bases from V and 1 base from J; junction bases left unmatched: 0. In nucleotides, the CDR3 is TGTGCCAGCAGCTGGGACAGGAACACTGAAGCTTTCTTT. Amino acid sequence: CASSWDRNTEAFF.

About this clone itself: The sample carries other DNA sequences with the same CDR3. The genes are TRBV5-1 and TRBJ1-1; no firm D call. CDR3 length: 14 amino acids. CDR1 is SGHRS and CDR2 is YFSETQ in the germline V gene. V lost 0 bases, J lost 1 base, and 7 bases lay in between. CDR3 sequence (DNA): TGCGCCAGCAGCTTGGTTGTCGGGAACACTGAAGCTTTCTTT. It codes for CASSLVVGNTEAFF.

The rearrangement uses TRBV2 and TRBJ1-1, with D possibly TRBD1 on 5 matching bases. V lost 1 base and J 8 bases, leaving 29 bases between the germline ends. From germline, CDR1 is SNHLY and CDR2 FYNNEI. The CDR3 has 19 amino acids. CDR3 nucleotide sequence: TGTGCCAGCAGTGAAGGAGCTTTTGGTGTTCTTTTCGGGACCGAAGAAGCTTTCTTT. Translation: CASSEGAFGVLFGTEEAFF.

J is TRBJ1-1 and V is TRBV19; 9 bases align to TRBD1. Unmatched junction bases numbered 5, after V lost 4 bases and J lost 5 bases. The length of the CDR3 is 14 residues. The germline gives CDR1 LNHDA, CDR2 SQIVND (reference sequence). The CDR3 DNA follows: TGTGCCAGTAGTACACAGGGGGCGAGAACTGAAGCTTTCTTT. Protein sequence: CASSTQGARTEAFF.

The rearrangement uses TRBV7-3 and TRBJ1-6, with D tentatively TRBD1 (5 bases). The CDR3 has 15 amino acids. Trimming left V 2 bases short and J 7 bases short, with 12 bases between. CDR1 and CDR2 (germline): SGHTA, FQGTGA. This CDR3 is CASSLGAPGNSPLHF. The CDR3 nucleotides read TGTGCCAGCAGCTTAGGGGCCCCCGGCAATTCACCCCTCCACTTT.

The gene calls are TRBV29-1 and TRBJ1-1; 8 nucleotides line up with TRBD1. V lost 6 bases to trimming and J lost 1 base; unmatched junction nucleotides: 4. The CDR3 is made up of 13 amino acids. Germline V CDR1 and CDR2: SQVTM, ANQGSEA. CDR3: CSVADRANTEAFF. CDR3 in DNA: TGCAGCGTGGCGGACAGGGCGAACACTGAAGCTTTCTTT.

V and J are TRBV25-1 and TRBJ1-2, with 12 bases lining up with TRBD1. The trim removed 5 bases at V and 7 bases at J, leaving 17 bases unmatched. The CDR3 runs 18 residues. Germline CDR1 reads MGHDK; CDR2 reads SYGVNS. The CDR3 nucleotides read TGTGCCAGCAGTTCAAACCGGGACAGGGGGCTAGGGCCTGGTGGCTACACCTTC. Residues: CASSSNRDRGLGPGGYTF.

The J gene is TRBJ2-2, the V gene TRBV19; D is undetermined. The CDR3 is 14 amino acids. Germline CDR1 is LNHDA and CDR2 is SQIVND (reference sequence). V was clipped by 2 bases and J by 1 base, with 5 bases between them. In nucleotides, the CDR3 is TGTGCCAGTAGTATATTGGAGAACACCGGGGAGCTGTTTTTT. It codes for CASSILENTGELFF.

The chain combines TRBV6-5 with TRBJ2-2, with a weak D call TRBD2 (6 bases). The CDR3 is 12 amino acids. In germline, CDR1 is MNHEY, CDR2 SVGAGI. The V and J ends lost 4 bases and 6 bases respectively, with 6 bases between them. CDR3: CASSWGAGELFF. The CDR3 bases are TGTGCCAGCAGTTGGGGGGCCGGGGAGCTGTTTTTT.

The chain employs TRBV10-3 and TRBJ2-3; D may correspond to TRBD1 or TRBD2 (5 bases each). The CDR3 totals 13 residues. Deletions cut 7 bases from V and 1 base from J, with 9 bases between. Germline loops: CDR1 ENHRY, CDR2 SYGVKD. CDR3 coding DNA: TGTGCCATCACCGGGACCCGCACAGATACGCAGTATTTT. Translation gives CAITGTRTDTQYF.

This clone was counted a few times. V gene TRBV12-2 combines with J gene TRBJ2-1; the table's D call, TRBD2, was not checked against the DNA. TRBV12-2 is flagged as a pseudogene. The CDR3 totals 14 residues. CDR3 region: CASRSSGTYQEQFF. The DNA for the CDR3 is TGTGCAAGTCGCTCAAGCGGGACCTACCAGGAGCAGTTCTTC.

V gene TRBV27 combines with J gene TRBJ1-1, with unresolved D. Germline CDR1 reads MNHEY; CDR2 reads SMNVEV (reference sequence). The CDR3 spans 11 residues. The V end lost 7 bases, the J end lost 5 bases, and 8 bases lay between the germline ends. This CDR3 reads CASIRGTEAFF. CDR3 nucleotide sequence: TGTGCCAGCATTCGGGGAACTGAAGCTTTCTTT.